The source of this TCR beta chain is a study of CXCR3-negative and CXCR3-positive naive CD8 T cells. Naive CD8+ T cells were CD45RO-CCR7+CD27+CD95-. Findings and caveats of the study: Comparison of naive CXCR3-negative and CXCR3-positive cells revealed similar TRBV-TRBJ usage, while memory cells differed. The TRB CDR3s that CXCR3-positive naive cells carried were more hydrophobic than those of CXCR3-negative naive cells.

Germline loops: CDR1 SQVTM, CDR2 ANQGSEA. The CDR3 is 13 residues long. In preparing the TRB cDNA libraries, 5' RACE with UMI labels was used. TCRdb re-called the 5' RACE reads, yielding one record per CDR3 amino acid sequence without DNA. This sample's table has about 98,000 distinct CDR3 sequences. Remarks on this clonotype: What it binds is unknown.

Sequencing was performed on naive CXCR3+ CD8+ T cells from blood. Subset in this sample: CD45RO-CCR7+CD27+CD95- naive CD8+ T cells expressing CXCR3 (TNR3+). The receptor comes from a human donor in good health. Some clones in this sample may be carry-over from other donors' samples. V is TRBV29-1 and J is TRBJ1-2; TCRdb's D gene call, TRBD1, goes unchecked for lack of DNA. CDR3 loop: CSAVGGSNYGYTF.